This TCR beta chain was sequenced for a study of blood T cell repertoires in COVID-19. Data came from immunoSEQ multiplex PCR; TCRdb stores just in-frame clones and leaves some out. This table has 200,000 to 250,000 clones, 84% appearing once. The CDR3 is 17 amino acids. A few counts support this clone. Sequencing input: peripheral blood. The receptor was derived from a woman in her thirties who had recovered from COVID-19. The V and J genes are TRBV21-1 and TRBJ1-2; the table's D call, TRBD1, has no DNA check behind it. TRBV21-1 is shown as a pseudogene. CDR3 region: CASSKVGTVLRGYGYTF. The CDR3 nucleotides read TGTGCCAGCAGCAAAGTGGGGACAGTCCTAAGAGGCTATGGCTACACCTTC.